A selection of T cell receptor beta chains follows, all from one sample in a study of T cells in Graves' hyperthyroidism and ophthalmopathy. TCRdb reprocessed the multiplex PCR reads via MiXCR and lists one record per CDR3 protein. The repertoire has fewer than 900,000 distinct CDR3 sequences, about a sixth of them found once; the top ten carry 8.4%. Material: blood. The source of these receptors is a man younger than 35 with Graves' hyperthyroidism. Each CDR3 is given with its conserved first and last residue. The D gene is left open where the match is weak. The size field is filled for only some rows; it gives once, few, many or a size class.

v_gene,abundance,j_gene,d_gene,CDR3aa,CDR3nt
TRBV7-9,NA,TRBJ1-4,NA,CASSLESNEKLFF,TGTGCCAGCAGCTTAGAGTCGAATGAAAAACTGTTTTTT
TRBV11-3,NA,TRBJ2-1,NA,CASSYTHNEQFF,TGTGCCAGCAGTTATACCCACAATGAGCAGTTCTTC
TRBV7-9,few,TRBJ2-7,TRBD2,CASSPRGLAGYEQYF,TGTGCCAGCAGCCCTCGGGGACTAGCGGGATACGAGCAGTACTTC
TRBV11-2,many,TRBJ2-1,NA,CASSLGYRAGAHSYNEQFF,TGTGCCAGCAGCTTAGGGTACAGGGCAGGGGCCCACTCCTACAATGAGCAGTTCTTC
TRBV30,NA,TRBJ2-1,NA,CAWSDRLFQQFF,TGTGCCTGGAGCGACCGACTGTTTCAGCAGTTCTTC
TRBV20-1,NA,TRBJ2-2,TRBD1,CSARARDRPYRGELFF,TGCAGTGCTAGGGCCCGGGACAGACCCTACAGAGGGGAGCTGTTTTTT
TRBV14,many,TRBJ2-7,TRBD1,CASSQGQGAGIYEQYF,TGTGCCAGCAGCCAAGGACAGGGGGCGGGAATCTACGAGCAGTACTTC
TRBV4-1,NA,TRBJ1-6,NA,CASSQGQGRNSPLHF,TGCGCCAGCAGCCAAGGTCAAGGCAGAAATTCACCCCTCCACTTT
TRBV4-1,NA,TRBJ2-1,NA,CASSHLGLEESYNEQFF,TGCGCCAGCAGCCATTTAGGGCTAGAGGAGTCCTACAATGAGCAGTTCTTC
TRBV3-1,NA,TRBJ2-1,TRBD2,CASSQVIGRAKGEQLF,TGTGCCAGCAGCCAAGTAATCGGGAGGGCCAAAGGTGAGCAGCTCTTC
TRBV5-5,NA,TRBJ2-7,NA,CASSHNKGPYEQYF,TGTGCCAGCAGCCATAATAAGGGACCCTACGAGCAGTACTTC
TRBV28,NA,TRBJ2-4,NA,CASSRPGAKNIQYF,TGTGCCAGCAGCCGACCTGGAGCCAAAAACATTCAGTACTTC
TRBV4-1,few,TRBJ2-1,NA,CASSPRDGQDNEQFF,TGCGCCAGCAGCCCCCGGGACGGCCAAGACAATGAGCAGTTCTTC
TRBV7-2,few,TRBJ2-1,TRBD2,CASSLRVLGTSGTYVHNEQFF,TGTGCCAGCAGCTTACGAGTCCTGGGGACTAGCGGGACCTACGTTCACAATGAGCAGTTCTTC
TRBV12-3/TRBV12-4,NA,TRBJ2-1,NA,CASRLITREQFF,TGTGCCAGCAGGCTCATTACGCGTGAGCAGTTCTTC